A selection of T cell receptor beta chains follows, all from one sample in a study of T cells after yellow fever vaccination. TCRdb re-analysed the 5' RACE reads in MiXCR, keeping a single row per CDR3 protein. The data hold under 200,000 distinct CDR3 sequences, with almost 7% observed a single time. This sample comprised CD4+ T cells sorted from PBMCs, obtained 4 to 5 days after the first yellow fever vaccination. The receptors derive from a man aged 18 to 29 who received the YFV17D yellow fever vaccine. Each CDR3 is given with its conserved first and last residue. A D gene is named only where the DNA matches it firmly. Expanded clones get a size class; other rows say once, few or many, or leave the size out.

clone size,D gene,V gene,J gene,CDR3 DNA,CDR3 protein
-,TRBD2,TRBV7-6,TRBJ2-3,TGTGCCAGCAGCTTTCGCGGGGGGGCGAGAAATACGCAGTATTTT,CASSFRGGARNTQYF
many,-,TRBV24-1,TRBJ2-6,TGTGCCACCAGTGATTTCAGCTCTGGGGCCAACGTCCTGACTTTC,CATSDFSSGANVLTF
many,-,TRBV7-2,TRBJ2-3,TGTGCCAGCAGCCCGGGGACGGCCCTCGGGAATACGCAGTATTTT,CASSPGTALGNTQYF
few,-,TRBV20-1,TRBJ2-1,TGCAGTGCTAGTAAACAGGGTAATGAGCAGTTCTTC,CSASKQGNEQFF
-,-,TRBV4-1,TRBJ1-6,TGCGCCAGCAACGGACCGTTACGGGGCTCACCCCTCCACTTT,CASNGPLRGSPLHF
few,TRBD2,TRBV5-1,TRBJ2-1,TGCGCCAGCAGCTTGGTGGCGGGGGGGCGACAGGGTGAGCAGTTCTTC,CASSLVAGGRQGEQFF
-,TRBD2,TRBV5-4,TRBJ2-3,TGTGCCAGCAGCCAACAACAGCGGGGGAGCACAGATACGCAGTATTTT,CASSQQQRGSTDTQYF
many,-,TRBV11-2,TRBJ2-5,TGTGCCAGCAGCTTAGCCCCCGGTCCTGGGGAGACCCAGTACTTC,CASSLAPGPGETQYF
once,-,TRBV7-6,TRBJ2-5,TGTGCCAGCAGCTGGGGACATGGGATAGAGACCCAGTACTTC,CASSWGHGIETQYF
many,TRBD2,TRBV20-1,TRBJ2-1,TGCAGTGCTAGGCCCCTAGCGGTCTCCTACAATGAGCAGTTCTTC,CSARPLAVSYNEQFF
few,-,TRBV4-2,TRBJ2-3,TGTGCCAGCAGCAAAAGACAGAAAAGCACAGATACGCAGTATTTT,CASSKRQKSTDTQYF
-,TRBD1,TRBV7-3,TRBJ1-2,TGTGCCAGCAGCAACCCGGACAGGGTGCATGGCTACACCTTC,CASSNPDRVHGYTF
many,TRBD2,TRBV5-1,TRBJ2-1,TGCGCCAGCAGAGGGACTAGCGGGCGGTACTCCTACAATGAGCAGTTCTTC,CASRGTSGRYSYNEQFF
few,-,TRBV3-1,TRBJ2-1,TGTGCCAGCAGCCAAGATTTCAGGGGCGGGGGAACAACGTTC,CASSQDFRGGGTTF
few,TRBD2,TRBV11-2,TRBJ2-1,TGTGCCAGCAGCTTCTCGGGGACTAGCGGGGGATACAATGAGCAGTTCTTC,CASSFSGTSGGYNEQFF
many,-,TRBV6-5,TRBJ1-5,TGTGCCAGCAGCCAACTGTATAGCAATCAGCCCCAGCATTTT,CASSQLYSNQPQHF
many,-,TRBV7-2,TRBJ2-3,TGTGCCAGCAGCTTATCGACAGTGAGCACAGATACGCAGTATTTT,CASSLSTVSTDTQYF
few,-,TRBV12-3/TRBV12-4,TRBJ2-5,TGTGCCAGCAGTACCCGGCAAGTCGAGACCCAGTACTTC,CASSTRQVETQYF
few,-,TRBV19,TRBJ2-3,TGTGCCAGTAGTATATGGTTAGGACTTACCACAGATACGCAGTATTTT,CASSIWLGLTTDTQYF
few,TRBD1,TRBV4-3,TRBJ2-3,TGCGCCAGCAGCCAAGAGTATCTAGGGACAGGTAGCCCAGATACGCAGTATTTT,CASSQEYLGTGSPDTQYF
few,-,TRBV5-4,TRBJ2-5,TGTGCCAGCAGCTCCAGGGGTTCAGAGACCCAGTACTTC,CASSSRGSETQYF
many,TRBD2,TRBV5-1,TRBJ2-5,TGCGCCAGCAGCTTGGACCCTCCTAGCGGGGCTCGAGAGACCCAGTACTTC,CASSLDPPSGARETQYF
many,TRBD1,TRBV3-1,TRBJ1-2,TGTGCCAGCAGACCCGGACAGGGGGACTATGGCTACACCTTC,CASRPGQGDYGYTF
many,TRBD1,TRBV5-1,TRBJ2-3,TGCGCCAGCAGCGGGGGACAGGGGGCCGGAGATACGCAGTATTTT,CASSGGQGAGDTQYF
many,-,TRBV4-2,TRBJ2-6,TGTGCCAGCAGTCCGACACGGGGGGCCAACGTCCTGACTTTC,CASSPTRGANVLTF
many,TRBD1,TRBV4-2,TRBJ2-6,TGTGCCAGCAGCCAGGGGGACAGGGGAGGATCCTCTGGGGCCAACGTCCTGACTTTC,CASSQGDRGGSSGANVLTF
many,TRBD2,TRBV5-1,TRBJ2-1,TGCGCCAGCAGCTTCGGGGGGGCAGATGAGCAGTTCTTC,CASSFGGADEQFF
many,-,TRBV30,TRBJ2-3,TGTGCCTGGAAAATCGGTGGCGGGGGCACAGATACGCAGTATTTT,CAWKIGGGGTDTQYF
many,-,TRBV3-1,TRBJ2-5,TGTGCCAGCAGCCAGACGTCGCCGGAAGAGACCCAGTACTTC,CASSQTSPEETQYF
-,TRBD2,TRBV5-6,TRBJ2-1,TGTGCCAGCAGCCCGGTAGCGGGGGGCCCCTCCAATGAGCAGTTCTTC,CASSPVAGGPSNEQFF
many,-,TRBV7-2,TRBJ2-5,TGTGCCAGCAGCCCTCAGGGGGGGAGAGAGACCCAGTACTTC,CASSPQGGRETQYF
-,TRBD2,TRBV7-9,TRBJ2-1,TGTGCCAGCAGCCAGCGGGGGGGCTTCGTGAATGAGCAGTTCTTC,CASSQRGGFVNEQFF
many,-,TRBV4-1,TRBJ1-1,TGCGCCAGCAGCGCACTGAACACTGAAGCTTTCTTT,CASSALNTEAFF
few,TRBD1,TRBV19,TRBJ1-5,TGTGCCAGTAGTATCACAGGGGAAGGACAGCCCCAGCATTTT,CASSITGEGQPQHF
few,-,TRBV7-6,TRBJ1-1,TGTGCCAGCAGCTTAGCTGACGGATTGAACACTGAAGCTTTCTTT,CASSLADGLNTEAFF
many,TRBD1,TRBV4-1,TRBJ1-6,TGCGCCAGCAGCCAAGAGGGCAGGGGGTATTCACCCCTCCACTTT,CASSQEGRGYSPLHF
-,-,TRBV5-4,TRBJ1-5,TGTGCCAGCAGCTTCTCGGGGAGGGGCGACAATCAGCCCCAGCATTTT,CASSFSGRGDNQPQHF
many,-,TRBV5-1,TRBJ1-2,TGCGCCAGCAGTACTGAGGGATGGAATGGCTACACCTTC,CASSTEGWNGYTF
many,-,TRBV12-3/TRBV12-4,TRBJ2-1,TGTGCCAGCAGGTGGGACCTCTACAATGAGCAGTTCTTC,CASRWDLYNEQFF
many,TRBD1,TRBV7-9,TRBJ1-5,TGTGCCAGCAGCACACAGGGGGATCAGCCCCAGCATTTT,CASSTQGDQPQHF